These T cell receptor beta chains were read from a single sample in a study of T cells in Graves' hyperthyroidism and ophthalmopathy. TCRdb processed the multiplex PCR reads anew with MiXCR; each CDR3 protein has one entry. The table records 660,000 or so distinct CDR3 sequences, nearly 45% of them present only once. Sequences were obtained from peripheral blood or thyroid tissue (not recorded which). These receptors were taken from an adult man with Graves' disease, either hyperthyroidism or ophthalmopathy (not recorded which). Both conserved end residues are part of each CDR3. D genes are given only for firm matches. Clone sizes are given selectively: once, few, many, or a class where the clone is expanded.

>TRBV7-8|few|TRBD1|TRBJ1-2
TGTGCCAGCAGCTTAGTTCAGGGGGTGGGCTATGGCTACACCTTC
CASSLVQGVGYGYTF
>TRBV10-3|-|TRBD1|TRBJ1-1
TGTGCCAGCAACCTGGGGACAGGGTTCACTGAAGCTTTCTTT
CASNLGTGFTEAFF
>TRBV29-1|-|-|TRBJ1-2
TGCAGCGTTAAGGGGGGGAATAACTATGGCTACACCTTC
CSVKGGNNYGYTF
>TRBV29-1|-|-|TRBJ1-5
TGCAGCGTTGAAGCGGGGGGCATCAGCAATCAGCCCCAGCATTTT
CSVEAGGISNQPQHF
>TRBV7-9|few|TRBD1|TRBJ1-1
TGTGCCAGCAGCTTAGGAGACAGGGGCTCGTACACTGAAGCTTTCTTT
CASSLGDRGSYTEAFF
>TRBV7-8|-|-|TRBJ1-2
TGTGCCAGCAGCTCCCGGGGTCTCTATGGCTACACCTTC
CASSSRGLYGYTF
>TRBV9|-|-|TRBJ2-2
TGTGCCAGCAGCCCCCCCGCGGGCAGGGGTCACGGGGAGCTGTTTTTT
CASSPPAGRGHGELFF
>TRBV19|few|-|TRBJ1-2
TGTGCCTGGAGCATCCTGGGGCCCTATGGCTACACCTTC
CAWSILGPYGYTF
>TRBV5-1|many|TRBD2|TRBJ2-7
TGCGCCAGCAGCTTGGCTAGCGGGAGTGGCTACGAGCAGTACTTC
CASSLASGSGYEQYF
>TRBV7-8|many|TRBD1|TRBJ1-2
TGTGCCAGCAGCACTCTTAGGAACAGGGGGCGCAACTATGGCTACACCTTC
CASSTLRNRGRNYGYTF
>TRBV14|-|-|TRBJ2-7
TGTGCCAGCAGCCAAGATTCAAGGACACAGTACGAGCAGTACTTC
CASSQDSRTQYEQYF